What follows are 13 T cell receptor beta chains derived from one specimen sequenced in a study of CD8 T cells in Susac syndrome. Random hexamers were used to reverse transcribe 0.5 to 1 ug of RNA. From the immunoSEQ multiplex PCR reads, TCRdb called clonotypes with MiXCR, one entry per CDR3 protein. The table lists hundreds of thousands of distinct CDR3 sequences, 90% to 95% of them singletons, with approximately 0.07% in the top ten. Sequencing input: CD4+ T cells from PBMCs. These receptors all come from a human donor with multiple sclerosis.

The chain uses TRBV28 and TRBJ1-3; TRBD1 matches 11 bases. Per the germline V gene, CDR1 is MDHEN and CDR2 is SYDVKM. This CDR3 has 15 residues. Trimming removed 5 bases from V and 7 bases from J; junction bases left unmatched: 7. CDR3 loop: CASSRTGGFGNTIYF. CDR3 nucleotide sequence: TGTGCCAGCAGTCGGACAGGGGGCTTCGGCAACACCATATATTTT. Variable domain in full (rest from reference TRBV28 and TRBJ1-3): DVKVTQSSRYLVKRTGEKVFLECVQDMDHENMFWYRQDPGLGLRLIYFSYDVKMKEKGDIPEGYSVSREKKERFSLILESASTNQTSMYLCASSRTGGFGNTIYFGEGSWLTVV.

The V and J genes are TRBV20-1 and TRBJ1-5, with 10 bases matching TRBD1. There are 15 residues in the CDR3. Unmatched junction bases numbered 7, after V lost 3 bases and J lost 5 bases. Germline CDR1 is DFQATT and CDR2 is SNEGSKA (reference sequence). The DNA of the CDR3 is TGCAGTGCTAGGCAACCGGGACAGGGGTATCAGCCCCAGCATTTT. Amino acids: CSARQPGQGYQPQHF.

The chain is built from TRBV10-1 and TRBJ1-1, with TRBD1 as a possible D gene (5 bases). Trimming left V 6 bases short and J 5 bases short, with 16 bases between. This CDR3 region has 14 residues. CDR1 is WNHNN, CDR2 SYGVQD, per germline (reference sequence). CDR3 coding DNA: TGCGCCAGCAGCCCCGGGGGTCAGGGAACTGAAGCTTTCTTT. Protein product: CASSPGGQGTEAFF.

This chain links TRBV5-6 with TRBJ1-5; 12 bases align to TRBD1. V gave up 5 bases and J gave up 1 base; unmatched junction bases: 7. In germline, CDR1 is SGHDT, CDR2 YYEEEE. The CDR3 covers 17 residues. CDR3 in amino acids: CASSAGTGGLSNQPQHF. In nucleotides, the CDR3 is TGTGCCAGCAGTGCCGGGACAGGGGGCTTGAGCAATCAGCCCCAGCATTTT.

The chain combines TRBV20-1 with TRBJ2-5; D not certain. Germline CDR1 DFQATT, CDR2 SNEGSKA (reference sequence). The CDR3 is 11 amino acids. V lost 6 bases and J lost 2, with 7 bases in between. The CDR3: CSAENQETQYF. Here the CDR3 DNA reads TGCAGTGCGGAAAATCAAGAGACCCAGTACTTC.

This clonotype was detected a few times. This CDR3 is CASSLDQGSTEAFF. In DNA, the CDR3 is TGTGCCAGCAGTTTAGACCAGGGTTCCACTGAAGCTTTCTTT. This chain uses TRBV12-3 or TRBV12-4 with TRBJ1-1; maybe TRBD1 (5 bases). The CDR3 has 14 amino acids. V was shortened by 1 base and J by 4 bases, with 10 bases between the two germline ends.

The rearrangement links TRBV19 to TRBJ1-1, with D unclear. The germline CDR1 and CDR2 sequences are LNHDA and SQIVND (reference sequence). The CDR3 is 17 amino acids. The V end was cut by 0 bases, the J end by 6 bases, with 20 bases between. CDR3 DNA sequence: TGTGCCAGTAGTATAGAACCTGGAGGTTACGGGTGGGCTGAAGCTTTCTTT. It yields the protein CASSIEPGGYGWAEAFF.

The chain is built from TRBV6-5 and TRBJ2-7; TRBD2 might be the D (6 bases). This CDR3 is 13 amino acids long. Trimming pared 6 bases from V and 7 bases from J, leaving 16 bases between. Germline V gives CDR1 MNHEY, CDR2 SVGAGI. CDR3 in amino acids: CASRGGKGREQYV. As DNA, the CDR3 is TGTGCCAGCAGGGGAGGCAAGGGGCGGGAGCAGTACGTC.

The chain couples TRBV5-4 to TRBJ2-5; D is possibly TRBD2 (6 bases). Trimming stripped 3 bases from V and 4 bases from J, with 22 bases between. This CDR3 has 17 amino acids. Germline V gene data show CDR1 as SGHNT and CDR2 as YYREEE (reference sequence). The CDR3 sequence is CASSSAGERGGGETQYF. The CDR3 DNA follows: TGTGCCAGCAGCTCGGCGGGCGAGCGTGGGGGAGGAGAGACCCAGTACTTC.

The V gene is TRBV29-1, the J gene TRBJ1-5; D is unclear. Germline V lookup: CDR1 SQVTM, CDR2 ANQGSEA. Trimming cost V 5 bases and J 0 bases, with 8 bases left between them. The CDR3 covers 13 residues. CDR3 protein: CSVKRSSNQPQHF. Written as DNA, the CDR3 is TGCAGCGTTAAGAGGAGTAGCAATCAGCCCCAGCATTTT.

The J gene is TRBJ2-1, the V gene TRBV4-1; no clear D gene. The CDR3 contains 17 residues. CDR1 is MGHRA, CDR2 YSYEKL, per germline. Trimming removed 0 bases from V and 0 bases from J, with 12 bases in between. As DNA, the CDR3 is TGCGCCAGCAGCCAAGATTTTGGCAGTACCTCCTACAATGAGCAGTTCTTC. This sequence encodes CASSQDFGSTSYNEQFF.

The V gene is TRBV3-1, the J gene TRBJ2-1; tentative D call: TRBD2 (6 bases). CDR3 size: 16 residues. Germline CDR1 is LGHDT and CDR2 is YNNKEL (reference sequence). Trimming removed 6 bases at V and 8 bases at J, with 23 bases between. CDR3 nucleotide sequence: TGTGCCAGCAGGGAAAACGGACTAAGGCCTCCCGATGAGCAGTTCTTC. As protein: CASRENGLRPPDEQFF.

The chain employs TRBV11-3 and TRBJ1-1; 8 bases are a match to TRBD1. Germline V lookup: CDR1 SGHNT, CDR2 YENEEA. After removal of 5 bases from V and 1 base from J, the junction contained 6 bases not matched to a gene. CDR3 size: 15 residues. In nucleotides, the CDR3 is TGTGCCAGCAGCCACCGTGGACAGGGGAACACTGAAGCTTTCTTT. Its protein is CASSHRGQGNTEAFF.